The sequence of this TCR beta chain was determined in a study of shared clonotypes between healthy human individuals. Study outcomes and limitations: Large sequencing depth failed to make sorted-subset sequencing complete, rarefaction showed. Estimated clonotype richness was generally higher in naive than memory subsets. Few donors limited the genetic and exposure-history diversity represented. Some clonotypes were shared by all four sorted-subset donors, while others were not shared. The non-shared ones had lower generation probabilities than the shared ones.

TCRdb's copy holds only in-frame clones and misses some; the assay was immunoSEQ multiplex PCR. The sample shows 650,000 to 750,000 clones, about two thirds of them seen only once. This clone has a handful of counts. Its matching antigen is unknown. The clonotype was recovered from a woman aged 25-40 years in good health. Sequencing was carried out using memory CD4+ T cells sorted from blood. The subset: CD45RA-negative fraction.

The CDR3 coding sequence is TGTGCCAGCAGGAGGGCGGGGGCCAACGTCCTGACTTTC. Protein: CASRRAGANVLTF. The rearrangement links TRBV28 to TRBJ2-6, with D perhaps TRBD2 (5 bases). The CDR3 runs to 13 residues. Trimming stripped 6 bases from V and 4 bases from J, with 7 bases between. CDR1 and CDR2 (germline): MDHEN, SYDVKM.